This T cell receptor (beta chain) was retrieved from a study of shared clonotypes between healthy human individuals (dated by TCRdb to the early 2020s). About the investigation overall: A couple of women and a few men aged 18 to 49 years were included in the cohort. For each donor, CD4 naive and CD4 memory were each given three plates, CD8 naive was given two plates, and CD8 memory was given one plate. To estimate repertoire size and how much clonotypes are shared between individuals, the study performed deep sequencing of blood TCR repertoires from about five healthy adults. To increase sequencing depth and limit assay-specific biases, TCR repertoire library preparation and sequencing were carried out by different laboratories using diverse techniques. Each donor's leukapheresis produced roughly between roughly 0.94 and 9.5 billion PBMCs. Summary of the overall study and its limitations: Larger estimated clonotype richness was generally found for naive subsets than for memory subsets. Clonotypes shared by all four sorted-subset donors showed higher generation probabilities than non-shared clonotypes. Sampling was limited to blood, and TCR repertoires in tissue likely differ from TCR repertoires in blood. Around 5.4% of naive CD4, 3% to 3.5% of naive CD8, around 2.3% of memory CD4, and approximately 0.39% of memory CD8 clonotypes were shared across a few donors. Based on pairwise subsampling, the degree of clonotype sharing among donors was expected to be affected by sequencing depth. Incomplete sequencing was indicated by rarefaction of sorted-subset datasets, despite the large sequencing depth. The genetic and exposure-history diversity represented was limited by the small number of donors.

The donors were healthy, HIV-negative adults who had no recently reported acute infections or vaccinations. Every donor was a Caucasian adult living in Nashville, Tennessee, USA. Magnetic negative selection was used to enrich CD4+ T cells, after which naive cells were positively selected on CD45RA and the negative fraction became the memory subset. Blood was collected by leukapheresis, and PBMCs were isolated by Ficoll-Histopaque density gradient centrifugation and then cryopreserved in liquid nitrogen vapor phase. Analytical flow cytometry was used to check the purity and quantity of each magnetically sorted T cell population. Each sorted fraction had its genomic DNA isolated and then quantified by UV absorbance on a Nanodrop 2000c. For this clone: No cognate antigen has been identified for it. Nothing much larger sits one base from this clone, and base qualities are not available.

TCR CDR3 regions were amplified from genomic DNA by multiplex PCR using the deep immunoSEQ assay. Extracted genomic DNA from each cell subset was distributed evenly across all wells of several immunoSEQ 96-well plates, and each plate was treated as a replicate. For sorted subsets, around 0.2 ug of genomic DNA, equivalent to some 30,000 T cell genomes, went into each replicate PCR. Purified libraries were measured with a Qubit 3.0 fluorometer, size-checked on a Bioanalyzer 2100, and measured again with the KAPA Library Quantification kit. Every immunoSEQ 96-well plate was sequenced on a separate single-read 150-cycle Illumina NextSeq 550 flow cell. Regarding the original processing steps: Because the immunoSEQ output held only junctional sequences and lacked quality scores, the filtering could not match the filtering applied to full-length reads. To assign V/J genes and CDR3, sequences were annotated using PyIR, a Python wrapper for IgBLAST v1.9, with IMGT germline references. Reads with weak V/J assignments (E-value above 1e-6), missing CDR3, stop codons, out-of-frame junctions, or ambiguous translated residues were removed. V3J clonotypes were defined by identical inferred V gene, J gene, and CDR3 amino acid sequence. The percentage overlap between two repertoires was calculated by dividing the number of shared unique clonotypes by the size of the smaller repertoire. Repertoire richness was assessed with RTK rarefaction, the Chao1 estimator, and Recon v2.1 estimates of unobserved clonotypes. For all TCRbeta clonotypes obtained by the gDNA method from a few donors, generation probabilities were computed with OLGA. The clones in this table, taken by TCRdb from immuneACCESS, are in-frame only. Not every clone is retained; where verified, under half of the shortfall comes from an unresolved V gene, and the cause of the rest is unknown. D and trimming come from the DNA, and the V and J calls and clone size come from that table. The sample profile shows 2 million to 2.5 million clones; about 92% of them were found once. The top ten hold about 0.37% of the sample.

The specimen was naive CD4+ T cells from PBMCs. Read against the paper, the sample's cell subset or site label means: CD45RA+ positively selected. The sequence came from a man aged 18-30 years in good health. Some clones in this sample may be carry-over from other donors' samples.

CDR3 sequence: CASSFRQGNTEAFF. The bases are TGTGCCAGCAGCTTTCGACAGGGTAACACTGAAGCTTTCTTT. The rearranged segments are TRBV7-9 and TRBJ1-1, and 7 junction bases match TRBD1. CDR1 SEHNR and CDR2 FQNEAQ were looked up in the germline V gene (reference sequence). Trimming leaves V shorter by 3 bases and J shorter by 2 bases, with the junction holding 3 bases beyond the gene matches. Measured from the cysteine to the phenylalanine, the CDR3 is 14 residues long. Only the CDR3 DNA is retained, 42 bases long and in frame from the first base. Outside the CDR3, residues come from the reference TRBV7-9 and TRBJ1-1 proteins, so the full variable domain is: DTGVSQNPRHKITKRGQNVTFRCDPISEHNRLYWYRQTLGQGPEFLTYFQNEAQLEKSRLLSDRFSAERPKGSFSTLEIQRTEQGDSAMYLCASSFRQGNTEAFFGQGTRLTVV.